This T cell receptor (beta chain) stems from a study of blood T cell repertoires in COVID-19. About the research overall: The samples span acute and convalescent COVID-19 from the United States, Italy and Spain. The cDNA or gDNA used as material had been derived from T cells, B-cell-depleted T cells, or PBMCs.

The CDR3 totals 15 residues. Germline assignment: CDR1 WSHSY and CDR2 SAAADI. Trimming pared 6 bases from V and 0 bases from J, leaving 14 bases between. Study processing details: Reference gene primer amplification yielded estimated nucleated cell counts. The assay was immunoSEQ multiplex PCR, and TCRdb's table has in-frame clones only and misses some. V and J calls and clone size are copied from that table; D and trimming were computed from the DNA. The table has roughly 80,000 clones, about 91% seen once. The rearrangement joins TRBV10-2 to TRBJ1-1; tentatively, D is TRBD1 (6 bases). The TCR originated in a woman older than 75 with acute or convalescent COVID-19. The sample comprised peripheral blood. CDR3 sequence reads: CASSPPGTLNTEAFF. CDR3 sequence (DNA): TGCGCCAGCAGCCCCCCCGGGACATTGAACACTGAAGCTTTCTTT.